Each of the 19 T cell receptor beta chains below was sequenced from the same sample in a study of cytomegalovirus exposure and HLA in healthy donors. The study ran its PCR with 60 Vbeta and 13 Jbeta primers. Clones were read by immunoSEQ multiplex PCR, and TCRdb kept only the in-frame ones, dropping some. The data show 130,000 to 150,000 clones, 60% to 85% seen once. The sequenced sample consisted of PBMCs. The receptor set was obtained from a man aged 40-49 years in good health and CMV-seropositive.

The chain links TRBV18 to TRBJ2-5; 8 nucleotides line up with TRBD1. Germline CDR1 is KGHSH and CDR2 is LQKENI. The CDR3 is 13 amino acids. J was trimmed by 1 base and V by 6 bases; bases with no gene match: 1. CDR3 protein: CASSQGAQETQYF. The CDR3 DNA is TGTGCCAGCTCGCAGGGGGCCCAAGAGACCCAGTACTTC. Variable domain in full (rest from reference TRBV18 and TRBJ2-5): NAGVMQNPRHLVRRRGQEARLRCSPMKGHSHVYWYRQLPEEGLKFMVYLQKENIIDESGMPKERFSAEFPKEGPSILRIQQVVRGDSAAYFCASSQGAQETQYFGPGTRLLVL.

The rearrangement links TRBV18 to TRBJ2-1; D gene uncertain. The CDR3 length is 18 residues. Per the germline V gene, CDR1 is KGHSH and CDR2 is LQKENI. The V and J ends lost 0 bases and 2 bases respectively, with 17 bases between them. Here the CDR3 DNA reads TGTGCCAGCTCACCACCGGGCCACGTGCAGATGACCTACAATGAGCAGTTCTTC. This sequence encodes CASSPPGHVQMTYNEQFF.

This clone was found a few times. V usage is TRBV5-6 and J usage is TRBJ2-7; the D gene is possibly TRBD1 (6 bases). Per germline, CDR1 SGHDT and CDR2 YYEEEE. V shed 3 bases and J shed 3 bases, with 19 bases lying between them. The CDR3 contains 16 residues. This CDR3 is CASSYRTAALNYEQYF. The DNA of the CDR3 is TGTGCCAGCAGCTACCGGACAGCCGCTCTTAACTACGAGCAGTACTTC.

The genes are TRBV6-5 and TRBJ2-2, with TRBD2 matching over 8 bases. The junction had 8 bases not matched to a gene; V was cut back by 8 bases and J by 6 bases. Per the germline V gene, CDR1 is MNHEY and CDR2 is SVGAGI. The length of the CDR3 is 14 residues. The CDR3 bases are TGTGCCAGCGCTACGGGGGGGCCAGCCGGGGAGCTGTTTTTT. Protein product: CASATGGPAGELFF.

This sequence joins TRBV19 and TRBJ1-6; unclear D gene. V shed 5 bases and J shed 6 bases, with 5 bases lying between them. The germline CDR1 and CDR2 sequences are LNHDA and SQIVND (reference sequence). The CDR3 consists of 12 residues. CDR3 sequence: CASSARNSPLHF. The CDR3 DNA reads as TGTGCCAGTAGTGCGCGTAATTCACCCCTCCACTTT.

This chain joins TRBV6-1 and TRBJ2-5; 7 positions agree with TRBD2. J was trimmed by 8 bases and V by 0 bases; bases with no gene match: 9. CDR1 and CDR2 (germline): MNHNS, SASEGT. This CDR3 region has 15 residues. CDR3 sequence (DNA): TGTGCCAGCAGTGAAGCAGTGGGGAGGGACGGAACCCAGTACTTC. Translating gives CASSEAVGRDGTQYF.

This clone was counted once. This sequence joins TRBV19 and TRBJ1-1, with 10 bases lining up with TRBD1. Germline CDR1 and CDR2: LNHDA and SQIVND (reference sequence). The CDR3 covers 16 residues. Trimming took 9 bases from V and 4 from J; bases not matched to a gene: 14. CDR3 sequence reads: CASRQGAGGPATEAFF. CDR3 DNA: TGTGCCAGCAGACAGGGGGCAGGCGGGCCGGCCACTGAAGCTTTCTTT.

CDR3 in amino acids: CASSSLDREGQETQYF. CDR3 DNA sequence: TGTGCCAGCAGCTCTCTCGACAGGGAAGGACAAGAGACCCAGTACTTC. This chain uses TRBV6-6 with TRBJ2-5; TRBD1 agrees at 7 bases. The CDR3 is 16 amino acids. With V trimmed by 6 bases and J by 2 bases, 12 bases remained unmatched. Looked up from germline, CDR1 is MNHNY and CDR2 is SVGAGI (reference sequence).

The V gene is TRBV2, the J gene TRBJ2-7; D may be TRBD1 (6 bases). The length of the CDR3 is 12 residues. V was shortened by 6 bases and J by 3 bases, with 9 bases between the two germline ends. CDR1 is SNHLY and CDR2 is FYNNEI in the germline V gene. CDR3 DNA: TGTGCCAGCAGGGGGACATTCTACGAGCAGTACTTC. Its protein is CASRGTFYEQYF.

The chain recombines TRBV19 with TRBJ2-2; no clear D gene. Trimming left V 2 bases short and J 7 bases short, with 5 bases between. Germline loops: CDR1 LNHDA, CDR2 SQIVND (reference sequence). This CDR3 has 12 residues. The CDR3 nucleotides are TGTGCCAGTAGTATACCACTCGGGGAGCTGTTTTTT. It specifies CASSIPLGELFF.

The chain uses TRBV9 and TRBJ2-7; 7 positions agree with TRBD1. Trimming cost V 4 bases and J 0 bases; bases outside gene matches: 10. Germline V gene data show CDR1 as SGDLS and CDR2 as YYNGEE. The CDR3 runs 16 residues. The DNA for the CDR3 is TGTGCCAGCAGCCAGACCTGGGACAGTCGCTCCTACGAGCAGTACTTC. Protein sequence: CASSQTWDSRSYEQYF.

V and J are TRBV28 and TRBJ1-2; tentatively, D is TRBD1 (5 bases). In germline, CDR1 is MDHEN, CDR2 SYDVKM. Trimming took 4 bases from V and 6 from J, leaving 18 bases between them. This CDR3 has 15 amino acids. The CDR3 sequence: CASSWGREIMDGYTF. The CDR3 DNA is TGTGCCAGCAGTTGGGGACGGGAGATTATGGATGGCTACACCTTC.

This sequence joins TRBV7-9 and TRBJ1-4, with D possibly matching TRBD1 (5 bases). This CDR3 has 19 amino acids. The germline V gene encodes CDR1 SEHNR and CDR2 FQNEAQ (reference sequence). V lost 1 base and J 10 bases, leaving 28 bases between the germline ends. CDR3 residues: CASSLVNELLGEVSGKLFF. In nucleotides, the CDR3 is TGTGCCAGCAGCTTAGTCAATGAATTGCTAGGGGAAGTATCTGGAAAACTGTTTTTT.

This sequence joins TRBV5-5 and TRBJ1-2, with D possibly being TRBD1 (5 bases). Germline assignment: CDR1 SGHKS and CDR2 YYEKEE (reference sequence). With 3 bases removed from V and 7 bases from J, the gap between germline ends came to 25 bases. CDR3 length: 17 amino acids. The CDR3 sequence: CASSSPLQVSIRRGYTF. CDR3 nucleotide sequence: TGTGCCAGCAGCTCCCCGCTACAGGTTTCTATTCGGCGTGGCTACACCTTC. Combining the CDR3 with reference TRBV5-5 and TRBJ1-2 gives the whole variable domain DAGVTQSPTHLIKTRGQQVTLRCSPISGHKSVSWYQQVLGQGPQFIFQYYEKEERGRGNFPDRFSARQFPNYSSELNVNALLLGDSALYLCASSSPLQVSIRRGYTFGSGTRLTVV.

The V call is TRBV28, the J call TRBJ2-2, with no clear D. CDR1 is MDHEN, CDR2 SYDVKM, per germline. The CDR3 runs to 15 residues. The V and J ends lost 6 bases and 0 bases respectively, with 11 bases between them. Here the CDR3 DNA reads TGTGCCAGCAGGCCCGGAACAGCGAACACCGGGGAGCTGTTTTTT. Its protein is CASRPGTANTGELFF.

The J gene is TRBJ2-1, the V gene TRBV6-4; 11 bases align to TRBD2. CDR1 is MRHNA and CDR2 is SNTAGT in the germline V gene. This CDR3 region has 15 residues. The junction had 11 bases not matched to a gene; V was cut back by 4 bases and J by 12 bases. Here the CDR3 DNA reads TGTGCCAGCAGTGCGGTAGCGGGGGGGCCGAGACGGCAGTTCTTC. Protein: CASSAVAGGPRRQFF.

The CDR3 sequence is CAISESRGYEQYF. The CDR3 bases are TGTGCCATCAGTGAGTCTCGGGGTTACGAGCAGTACTTC. The chain joins TRBV10-3 to TRBJ2-7; D possibly corresponds to TRBD2 (5 bases). The CDR3 is 13 amino acids. Germline-derived CDR1 and CDR2 are ENHRY and SYGVKD. V was trimmed by 0 bases and J by 4 bases, leaving 7 bases between them.

The chain is built from TRBV7-2 and TRBJ2-5; unclear D gene. The CDR3 extends over 14 amino acids. Trimming shortened V by 0 bases and J by 3 bases, and 8 bases separated the two germline ends. Germline V lookup: CDR1 SGHTA, CDR2 FQGNSA. The DNA for the CDR3 is TGTGCCAGCAGCTTAGCGGGCAGAAAAGAGACCCAGTACTTC. This codes for CASSLAGRKETQYF.

This clone was found a few times. The chain uses TRBV28 and TRBJ2-3; TRBD1 matches at 10 bases. Germline V gene lookup returns CDR1 MDHEN and CDR2 SYDVKM. V lost 6 bases to trimming and J lost 3 bases; unmatched junction nucleotides: 0. The CDR3 runs 13 residues. CDR3 region: CASRGQGTDTQYF. Written as DNA, the CDR3 is TGTGCCAGCAGGGGACAGGGGACAGATACGCAGTATTTT.